This TCR beta chain derives from a study of blood T cell repertoires in COVID-19. Study at large: COVID-19 samples from acute and convalescent phases originated in the United States, Italy and Spain. Sample material is recorded as cDNA or gDNA derived from T cells, B-cell-depleted T cells, or PBMCs.

Categorization into cohorts depended on clinical history that participants reported. Original processing notes: Scientists estimated how many nucleated cells there were by amplifying reference gene primers. Profiling relied on immunoSEQ multiplex PCR, and the TCRdb table lists in-frame clones only, not all of them. The V and J calls and clone size are taken from that table; D and trimming were inferred from the DNA. The sample records fewer than 300,000 clones, 80% to 95% being singletons. Sequenced input: PBMCs or T cells enriched from blood (not recorded which). This TCR was recovered from a woman aged 30 to 39 who had recovered from COVID-19.

DNA of the CDR3: TGTGCCAGCAGTTTAACAGGGGCCCCCACAGATACGCAGTATTTT. This translates into CASSLTGAPTDTQYF. The chain is built from TRBV27 and TRBJ2-3; 7 positions agree with TRBD1. From germline, CDR1 is MNHEY and CDR2 SMNVEV (reference sequence). V shed 2 bases and J 2 bases; nucleotides not matched to a gene: 4. This CDR3 has 15 amino acids.